This T cell receptor (beta chain) was obtained from a study of blood T cell repertoires in COVID-19. Study-wide background: The samples span acute and convalescent COVID-19 from the United States, Italy and Spain. From T cells, B-cell-depleted T cells, or PBMCs came the material, which was cDNA or gDNA.

Original processing notes: Reference gene primer amplification gave estimated nucleated cell counts. Data came from immunoSEQ multiplex PCR; TCRdb stores just in-frame clones and leaves some out. Clone size and V and J calls were adopted from that table, with D and trimming inferred from the DNA. In the table there are some 42,000 clones, 80% to 90% of which are singletons. This clone appeared once. CDR3 length: 18 amino acids. J gave up 3 bases and V 4 bases, and 9 bases lay outside the gene matches. Germline CDR1 LGHDT, CDR2 YNNKEL (reference sequence). This chain links TRBV3-1 (or the pseudogene TRBV3-2) with TRBJ2-1; 13 bases map to TRBD2. Sequencing was performed on peripheral blood. This clonotype was obtained from a woman in her 70s in a cohort sampled during active COVID-19. The chain's CDR3 is CASSPGTSGEGGYNEQFF. As DNA, the CDR3 is TGTGCCAGCAGCCCCGGGACTAGCGGGGAGGGGGGCTACAATGAGCAGTTCTTC.